What follows are 7 T cell receptor beta chains derived from one specimen sequenced in a study of cytomegalovirus exposure and HLA in healthy donors. Use of 60 Vbeta and 13 Jbeta primers characterized the PCR. TCRdb's table, derived via immunoSEQ multiplex PCR, lists solely in-frame clones and lacks some. The table for this sample gives about 130,000 clones. Sequenced material: PBMCs. Receptors originate from a woman aged 40 to 50 in good health and CMV-seropositive.

The chain joins TRBV5-1 to TRBJ2-1, with TRBD2 matching over 12 bases. Trimming at V came to 0 bases and at J to 1 base, leaving 17 bases not matched to a gene. This CDR3 region has 22 residues. Germline V gene data show CDR1 as SGHRS and CDR2 as YFSETQ. The chain's CDR3 is CASSLGVPVLAGGPLSYNEQFF. Here the CDR3 DNA reads TGCGCCAGCAGCTTGGGGGTCCCCGTCCTAGCGGGAGGGCCCTTATCCTACAATGAGCAGTTCTTC.

The genes are TRBV28 and TRBJ1-2; 11 bases agree with TRBD1. The length of the CDR3 is 15 residues. Germline CDR1 and CDR2: MDHEN and SYDVKM. Germline trimming cut 6 bases from V and 6 bases from J; bases unmatched to any gene: 9. CDR3 sequence reads: CASSLTRTGGNGYTF. CDR3 nucleotides: TGTGCCAGCAGCCTGACGAGGACAGGGGGCAATGGCTACACCTTC.

CDR3 sequence reads: CASSLTGSSGNTIYF. As DNA, the CDR3 is TGTGCCAGCAGCTTGACAGGGAGCTCTGGAAACACCATATATTTT. The chain uses TRBV7-7 and TRBJ1-3; 7 bases map to TRBD1. The J segment lost 0 bases and the V segment lost 3 bases, leaving 2 bases of the junction unmatched. Germline assignment: CDR1 SSHAT and CDR2 FNYEAQ (reference sequence). The CDR3 spans 15 residues.

The chain combines TRBV19 with TRBJ1-5; perhaps TRBD1 as D (6 bases). CDR3 length: 17 residues. From germline, CDR1 is LNHDA and CDR2 SQIVND (reference sequence). The V and J ends lost 3 bases and 1 base respectively, with 16 bases between them. The CDR3 loop reads CASSIPGGGRSNQPQHF. The CDR3 bases are TGTGCCAGTAGTATTCCGGGCGGGGGCCGGAGCAATCAGCCCCAGCATTTT.

The J gene is TRBJ2-3, the V gene TRBV6-6, with 7 positions matching TRBD2. The CDR3 is 15 residues long. CDR1 and CDR2 (germline): MNHNY, SVGAGI (reference sequence). J lost 1 base, V lost 6 bases, and 7 bases had no gene match. Here the CDR3 reads CASSPLTSGTDTQYF. The CDR3, as DNA: TGTGCCAGCAGCCCCCTAACTAGCGGCACAGATACGCAGTATTTT.

The V call is TRBV28, the J call TRBJ1-3; D might be TRBD1 (5 bases). The germline V gene has CDR1 MDHEN and CDR2 SYDVKM. The CDR3 has 16 amino acids. Between the trimmed V and J ends, which lost 5 bases and 0 bases, there was a span of 14 bases. The CDR3 here is CASSPIDSPSGNTIYF. CDR3 bases: TGTGCCAGCAGTCCGATCGACAGCCCCTCTGGAAACACCATATATTTT.

This chain connects TRBV29-1 to TRBJ2-1; TRBD2 is a possible D gene (5 bases). Germline V gene lookup returns CDR1 SQVTM and CDR2 ANQGSEA. Trimming took off 5 bases at V and 9 bases at J, with 20 bases between the two ends. The CDR3 spans 14 residues. The CDR3 nucleotides are TGCAGCGTTAGCCGGACCCGTATTGGAGGTGAGCAGTTCTTC. Its translation: CSVSRTRIGGEQFF.